Listed below are T cell receptor beta chains from one sample, sequenced in a study of T-cell reconstitution after alpha-beta-depleted transplantation in children. TCRdb used MiXCR to reprocess the PCR reads, holding one entry per CDR3 protein. Of fewer than 700,000 distinct CDR3 sequences listed, roughly 13% are singletons. The source material was PBMCs, mostly from graft donor cells, sampled 360 days after TCRalphabeta/CD19-depleted stem cell transplant. The receptors were sampled from a male patient between 5 and 17 years old who had a stem cell transplant for acute myeloid leukemia, so the T cells may come from the graft donor. Each CDR3 is given with its conserved first and last residue. D genes are given only for firm matches. Some rows mark clone size as missing; the rest say once, few, many or name a class of expanded clone.

d_gene	v_gene	j_gene	abundance	CDR3nt	CDR3aa
TRBD1	TRBV28	TRBJ2-7	-	TGTGCCAGCAGTTTATTACGGGACCTCGCGGACAGGGCTACCGAGCAGTACTTC	CASSLLRDLADRATEQYF
TRBD2	TRBV7-9	TRBJ2-3	once	TGTGCCAGCAGCTCCTCAGCCGGGACTAGCGGCACAGATACGCAGTATTTT	CASSSSAGTSGTDTQYF
TRBD1	TRBV14	TRBJ1-1	many	TGTGCCAGCAGCCTAAGGACAGGAATGAACACTGAAGCTTTCTTT	CASSLRTGMNTEAFF
-	TRBV28	TRBJ2-7	-	TGTGCCAGCGCCTGGGGCGGGACCGAGATCTACGAGCAGTACTTC	CASAWGGTEIYEQYF
-	TRBV4-3	TRBJ2-3	-	TGCGCCAGCAGCCAAGTCTCTAGTTCAGATACGCAGTATTTT	CASSQVSSSDTQYF
-	TRBV29-1	TRBJ1-1	-	TGCAGCGTTGGAGGACGGTTGAACACTGAAGCTTTCTTT	CSVGGRLNTEAFF
-	TRBV7-3	TRBJ2-2	-	TGTGCCAGCAGCTTAAGCGGACAGCCGGCCGGGGAGCTGTTTTTT	CASSLSGQPAGELFF
TRBD1	TRBV29-1	TRBJ2-7	few	TGCAGCGCCGGACAGGATACCTACGAGCAGTACTTC	CSAGQDTYEQYF
TRBD2	TRBV20-1	TRBJ2-7	few	TGCAGTGCTACGGGACTAGCGGGAGTTGAGGAGCAGTACTTC	CSATGLAGVEEQYF
-	TRBV7-6	TRBJ1-6	-	TGTGCCAGCAGCTTAAAGGAGAGGTCACCCCTCCACTTT	CASSLKERSPLHF
-	TRBV7-9	TRBJ1-4	few	TGTGCCAGCAGCTCGTCGTGGGGAAGCACTAATGAAAAACTGTTTTTT	CASSSSWGSTNEKLFF
-	TRBV2	TRBJ2-7	-	TGTGCCAGCAGTGAAACAGGAAGCTCCTACGAGCAGTACTTC	CASSETGSSYEQYF
TRBD2	TRBV7-9	TRBJ2-5	few	TGTGCCAGCAGCCAGACTAGCGGGAGACCCGGCGGGACCCAGTACTTC	CASSQTSGRPGGTQYF
-	TRBV18	TRBJ1-5	-	TGTGCCAGCTCACCAAAAGGGGTTCAGCCCCAGCATTTT	CASSPKGVQPQHF
-	TRBV28	TRBJ2-1	many	TGTGCCAGCAGCCCCGGTGGAGCTATACCTAACAATGAGCAGTTCTTC	CASSPGGAIPNNEQFF
-	TRBV7-3	TRBJ1-2	few	TGTGCCAGCAGCTCTGGGCCCCATTCCAATGGCTACACCTTC	CASSSGPHSNGYTF
-	TRBV6-2/TRBV6-3	TRBJ2-7	-	TGTGCCAGCAGTTGGACTGCCACACCATCCGAGCAGTACTTC	CASSWTATPSEQYF
-	TRBV20-1	TRBJ1-2	-	TGCAGTGCTAGAGATAAGGACGGACCCTATGGCTACACCTTC	CSARDKDGPYGYTF
TRBD2	TRBV18	TRBJ2-4	few	TGTGCCAGCTCGGTGACTAGCGGGAGGCCCAAAAACATTCAGTACTTC	CASSVTSGRPKNIQYF
-	TRBV10-3	TRBJ2-3	-	TGTGCCATCAGTGTGACGGGGGCAGATACGCAGTATTTT	CAISVTGADTQYF
-	TRBV29-1	TRBJ2-5	many	TGCAGCGTTGTTCAGGGAAAGACCCAGTACTTC	CSVVQGKTQYF
TRBD2	TRBV29-1	TRBJ2-7	-	TGCAGCGTTGTGGGGAAGTTAGCGGGAAGCTACGAGCAGTACTTC	CSVVGKLAGSYEQYF
TRBD2	TRBV28	TRBJ2-3	few	TGTGCCAGCAGTCCCCATAGGGGACTAGCGGGAGCGGATACGCAGTATTTT	CASSPHRGLAGADTQYF
-	TRBV29-1	TRBJ1-3	-	TGCAGCGTTGAAAGGGGAGCAGGGCGCTCTGGAAACACCATATATTTT	CSVERGAGRSGNTIYF
-	TRBV9	TRBJ2-1	-	TGTGCCAGCAGTCGTTCGGGGTCTAACTACAATGAGCAGTTCTTC	CASSRSGSNYNEQFF
-	TRBV20-1	TRBJ2-7	-	TGCAGTGCTAGAGAATGGGGACGGATTTACGAGCAGTACTTC	CSAREWGRIYEQYF
TRBD2	TRBV7-6	TRBJ2-1	few	TGTGCCAGCAGCGGGACTAGCGGGAGGGCCATCGATGAGCAGTTCTTC	CASSGTSGRAIDEQFF
-	TRBV9	TRBJ2-1	few	TGTGCCAGCAGCGTAGGCGGGGCCTATGAGCAGTTCTTC	CASSVGGAYEQFF
-	TRBV20-1	TRBJ2-3	many	TGCAGTGCTAGGGGTCGTTCCGATACGCAGTATTTT	CSARGRSDTQYF
-	TRBV20-1	TRBJ2-7	few	TGCAGTGCTAGGTCGGCCTCATACGAGCAGTACTTC	CSARSASYEQYF
-	TRBV6-5	TRBJ2-5	many	TGTGCCAGCGGGAGTTGGGAGACCCAGTACTTC	CASGSWETQYF
TRBD1	TRBV27	TRBJ1-1	many	TGTGCCAGCAGTCTCAACAGGGGGACGAAAACTGAAGCTTTCTTT	CASSLNRGTKTEAFF
-	TRBV5-1	TRBJ2-3	many	TGCGCCAGCAGGAATACGCAGTATTTT	CASRNTQYF
-	TRBV29-1	TRBJ2-1	-	TGCAGCGTAGGAGGACGCTGGGGGGCCTACAATGAGCAGTTCTTC	CSVGGRWGAYNEQFF
-	TRBV7-3	TRBJ2-2	-	TGTGCCAGCAGCTTCGCAGGGATCATCAACACCGGGGAGCTGTTTTTT	CASSFAGIINTGELFF
-	TRBV12-3/TRBV12-4	TRBJ2-3	-	TGTGCCAGCAGCTCCTCCCGAGCCCCAGATACGCAGTATTTT	CASSSSRAPDTQYF
-	TRBV9	TRBJ1-1	few	TGTGCCAGCAGCGTAGACGGGACTAACACTGAAGCTTTCTTT	CASSVDGTNTEAFF
-	TRBV27	TRBJ1-5	-	TGTGCCAGCAGTATCTCGGGACCAAACAATCAGCCCCAGCATTTT	CASSISGPNNQPQHF
-	TRBV28	TRBJ2-1	many	TGTGCCAGCAGTTTAGGCGGGGTTAGCTCCTACAATGAGCAGTTCTTC	CASSLGGVSSYNEQFF
-	TRBV6-2/TRBV6-3	TRBJ2-6	-	TGTGCCAGCAGTTACTTCGGAGGGACTGGGGCCAACGTCCTGACTTTC	CASSYFGGTGANVLTF
-	TRBV20-1	TRBJ1-2	many	TGCAGTGCTAGAGATCGGGAAATTGGCTACACCTTC	CSARDREIGYTF
-	TRBV4-3	TRBJ2-7	-	TGCGCCAGCAGCTTCAAGGACAGAACCTACGAGCAGTACTTC	CASSFKDRTYEQYF
TRBD1	TRBV12-3/TRBV12-4	TRBJ1-1	-	TGTGCCAGCAGTACCGGGACAGGGTGGCCTGAAGCTTTCTTT	CASSTGTGWPEAFF
TRBD1	TRBV6-2/TRBV6-3	TRBJ1-5	-	TGTGCCAGCAGTCTAAACAGGGGGTCCCCCAATCAGCCCCAGCATTTT	CASSLNRGSPNQPQHF
TRBD1	TRBV2	TRBJ2-5	-	TGTGCCATCAGTTTCTCGCCCTTTTCACAGGGGGAGAACAAAGAGACCCAGTACTTC	CAISFSPFSQGENKETQYF
-	TRBV20-1	TRBJ1-2	once	TGCAGTGCTAGATCTACGGGACGGGACGCGGTCGATGGCTACACCTTC	CSARSTGRDAVDGYTF
-	TRBV28	TRBJ1-6	-	TGTGCCAGCAGTTGGGGTTCCAGGGCGAGCTCCTATAATTCACCCCTCCACTTT	CASSWGSRASSYNSPLHF
TRBD1	TRBV5-1	TRBJ2-7	few	TGCGCCAGCAGCCGCTTACAGGGGATGGCTCGCGAGCAGTACTTC	CASSRLQGMAREQYF
-	TRBV20-1	TRBJ2-3	-	TGCAGTGCGGCCAAGCCAGATACGCAGTATTTT	CSAAKPDTQYF
-	TRBV12-3/TRBV12-4	TRBJ1-1	few	TGTGCCAGCACCCTCTTCGCAGGGACTGAAGCTTTCTTT	CASTLFAGTEAFF